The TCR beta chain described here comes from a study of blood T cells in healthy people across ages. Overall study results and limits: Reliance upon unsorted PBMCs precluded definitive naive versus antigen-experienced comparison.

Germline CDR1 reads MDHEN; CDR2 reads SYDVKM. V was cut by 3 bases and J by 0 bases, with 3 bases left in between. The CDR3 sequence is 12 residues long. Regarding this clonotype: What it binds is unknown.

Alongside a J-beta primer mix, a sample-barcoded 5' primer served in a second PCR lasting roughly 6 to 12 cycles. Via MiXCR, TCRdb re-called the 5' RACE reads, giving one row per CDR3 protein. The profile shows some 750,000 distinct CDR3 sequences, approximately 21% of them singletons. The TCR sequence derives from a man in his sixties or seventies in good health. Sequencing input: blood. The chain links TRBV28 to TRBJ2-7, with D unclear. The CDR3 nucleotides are TGTGCCAGCAGTTTCCACTCCTACGAGCAGTACTTC. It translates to CASSFHSYEQYF.